Below, 8 T cell receptor beta chains from the same sample are listed, as sequenced in a study of T cell clonality in common variable immunodeficiency. Only in-frame clones appear in the TCRdb table, and some are missing; sequencing was by immunoSEQ multiplex PCR. This sample carries 57,000 or so clones, none of them present only once. The sample taken for sequencing was peripheral blood mononuclear cells. Every receptor here comes from a person aged 18-70 years in good health.

This clone came up many times. The read ends 3 residues early relative to the CDR3; the germline J gene fills the gap. The chain couples TRBV7-3 to TRBJ2-2; 7 bases are shared with TRBD2. The CDR3 has 14 amino acids. Germline V gene data show CDR1 as SGHTA and CDR2 as FQGTGA. Losses at the gene ends were 6 bases for V and 5 bases for J; bases not matched to a gene: 6. The CDR3 bases that were read are TGTGCCAGCAGAACGGGACTACTTACCGGGGAG. Translation: CASRTGLLTGE. The entire CDR3 protein reads CASRTGLLTGELFF.

This clone was detected many times. Compared with germline, one end of the junction differs, possibly owing to a read error. The CDR3 end lies 3 residues beyond the end of the read and is filled in from the germline J gene. The chain joins TRBV4-2 to TRBJ2-2, with TRBD1 matching 8 bases. Germline CDR1 reads LGHNA; CDR2 reads YNFKEQ. The CDR3 sequence is 17 residues long. The CDR3 region is CASSPQRTGWNTGELFF. The sequenced CDR3 bases are TGCGCCAGCAGCCCCCAAAGGACAGGGTGGAACACCGGGGAG.

This clone was found many times. The CDR3 end falls 3 residues outside the read, so it is completed with the germline J gene. The V gene is TRBV5-1, the J gene TRBJ1-1; TRBD1 is a possible D gene (5 bases). The CDR3 has 12 amino acids. Germline V gene data show CDR1 as SGHRS and CDR2 as YFSETQ. V lost 4 bases, J lost 5 bases, and 9 bases lay in between. The CDR3 here is CASSPGGTEAFF. The CDR3 DNA, read in part, is TGCGCCAGCAGCCCGGGGGGGACTGAA.

This clone was detected ten times or more. Just one base apart from a much larger clone, this may be a read error. The sequence runs out 3 residues before the end of the CDR3; the remainder is reconstructed from the germline J gene. This chain links TRBV30 with TRBJ2-1, with 7 bases identical to TRBD1. The CDR3 has 17 residues. Looked up from germline, CDR1 is GTSNPN and CDR2 is SVGIG (reference sequence). V lost 0 bases to trimming and J lost 6 bases; unmatched junction nucleotides: 14. The CDR3: CAWSVSLGTEGFNEQFF. CDR3 bases read: TGTGCCTGGAGTGTAAGCCTCGGGACAGAGGGCTTCAATGAG.

In its sample, this clone was seen many times. With the read ending 3 residues before the CDR3 end, the germline J gene is used to fill in that end. The chain employs TRBV20-1 and TRBJ2-2; 8 positions match TRBD1. Germline V CDR1 and CDR2: DFQATT, SNEGSKA (reference sequence). The CDR3 is made up of 13 amino acids. The trim removed 5 bases at V and 6 bases at J, leaving 5 bases unmatched. The CDR3 reads CSAPDRAAGELFF. Incomplete CDR3 DNA: TGCAGTGCTCCGGACAGGGCGGCCGGGGAG.

The sample holds many counts of this clone. The read ends 3 residues before the CDR3 terminus; that terminus is restored from the germline J gene. The rearrangement uses TRBV12-5 and TRBJ2-7; maybe TRBD2 (6 bases). Germline V gene sequence: CDR1 LGHNT, CDR2 FRNRAP. This CDR3 comprises 17 residues. Trimming shortened V by 0 bases and J by 0 bases, and 15 bases separated the two germline ends. The covered CDR3 bases are TGTGCTAGTGGTTTGGTCCTCGGGACTCTGAGCTCCTACGAG. This encodes CASGLVLGTLSSYE. The whole CDR3 sequence reads CASGLVLGTLSSYEQYF.

This clone showed up many times. The CDR3 is cut off 3 residues early in the read; its end comes from the germline J gene. The V call is TRBV2, the J call TRBJ2-3; tentatively, D is TRBD2 (5 bases). Germline-derived CDR1 and CDR2 are SNHLY and FYNNEI. CDR3 length: 16 residues. V was clipped by 1 base and J by 0 bases, with 11 bases between them. This CDR3 is CASSEGGGPSTDTQYF. The sequenced part of the CDR3 DNA is TGTGCCAGCAGTGAAGGAGGCGGGCCTAGCACAGATACG.

This clone was observed at least ten times. The read comes to an end 3 residues before the CDR3 does, leaving the germline J gene to fill in the end. The chain carries TRBV2 and TRBJ2-3, with 7 nucleotides matching TRBD1. The V segment lost 8 bases and the J segment 4 bases; nucleotides outside the gene matches: 6. The germline gives CDR1 SNHLY, CDR2 FYNNEI. This CDR3 has 13 residues. The DNA read from the CDR3 is TGTGCCAGCTCGGAAGGGGGCGCAGATACG. It translates to CASSEGGADT. The entire CDR3 sequence reads CASSEGGADTQYF.